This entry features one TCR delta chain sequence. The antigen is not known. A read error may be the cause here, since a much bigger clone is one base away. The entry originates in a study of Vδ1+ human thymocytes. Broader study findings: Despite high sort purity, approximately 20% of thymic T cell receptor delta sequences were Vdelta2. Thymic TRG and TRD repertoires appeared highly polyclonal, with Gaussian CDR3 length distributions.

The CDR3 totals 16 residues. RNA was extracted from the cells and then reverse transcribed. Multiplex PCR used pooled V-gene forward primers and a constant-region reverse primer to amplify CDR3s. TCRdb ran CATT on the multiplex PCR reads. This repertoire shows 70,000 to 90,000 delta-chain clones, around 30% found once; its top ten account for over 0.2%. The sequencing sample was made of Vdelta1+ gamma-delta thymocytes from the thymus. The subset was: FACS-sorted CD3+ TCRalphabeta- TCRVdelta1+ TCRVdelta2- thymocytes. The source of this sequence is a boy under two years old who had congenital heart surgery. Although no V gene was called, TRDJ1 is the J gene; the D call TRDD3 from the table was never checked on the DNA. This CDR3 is CASDTGGLFHTDKLIF. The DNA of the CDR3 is TGTGCCAGTGACACCGGGGGACTCTTCCACACCGATAAACTCATCTTT.